This TCR beta chain was found in a study of T cell repertoires in cytomegalovirus infection (dated by TCRdb to about 2019). Regarding the study in general: Peptide stimulations targeted recently identified HLA-C-restricted CMV epitopes, whose presentation resists viral immunomodulation, together with well-studied HLA-B-restricted epitopes. The HLA type of each donor mattered for the analysis, because public TCR beta signatures pointed to carriage of CMV infection along with the matching HLA type.

TCRdb names Illumina HiSeq 1500 as the instrument used. The public reads were run again by TCRdb, first through fastp at Q25 and then through MiXCR, and only productive beta chains were kept. Rows are unified per CDR3 protein, each entry keeping the most common DNA and genes. This sample holds hundreds of thousands of distinct CDR3 sequences; over 25% were observed only once. Together, the top ten hold around 12% of the sample. The treatment or condition label here, explained by the study, means: in vitro stimulation with specific CMV peptide epitopes to enrich CMV-specific T cells. This clonotype was counted many times. Its antigen remains undetermined. No base quality information exists; no much larger clone differs at one position. Trimming costs V 5 bases and J 0 bases, and their ends lie 20 bases apart. Based on the germline V gene, the CDR1 and CDR2 sequences are SGHTA and FQGNSA. There are 18 amino acids in the CDR3, from cysteine to phenylalanine inclusive. Only the CDR3 portion is preserved as DNA: 54 bases, with reading frame beginning at the first base.

General findings and caveats noted by the study authors: The ex vivo response was dominated by HLA-C-restricted CMV-specific TCR beta clonotypes, which also provided the single most frequent clonotype in two of eight donors. Carriers of CMV infection plus the relevant HLA type were discriminated by the cumulative frequency of public TCR beta family members in the study cohort and in an independent roughly 340-donor cohort.

The sequenced sample was cultured CD8+ T cells from PBMCs, obtained from culture after CMV antigen stimulation. The chain employs TRBV7-2 and TRBJ2-4; TRBD2 is a possible D gene, resting on 5 matching bases. This clonotype was sampled from a human donor in good health (CMV status not recorded). Some clones in this sample may be carry-over from other donors' samples. DNA sequence: TGTGCCAGCAGCAACCGCAGCGAGGGATGGGTAGCCAAAAACATTCAGTACTTC. It encodes CASSNRSEGWVAKNIQYF.